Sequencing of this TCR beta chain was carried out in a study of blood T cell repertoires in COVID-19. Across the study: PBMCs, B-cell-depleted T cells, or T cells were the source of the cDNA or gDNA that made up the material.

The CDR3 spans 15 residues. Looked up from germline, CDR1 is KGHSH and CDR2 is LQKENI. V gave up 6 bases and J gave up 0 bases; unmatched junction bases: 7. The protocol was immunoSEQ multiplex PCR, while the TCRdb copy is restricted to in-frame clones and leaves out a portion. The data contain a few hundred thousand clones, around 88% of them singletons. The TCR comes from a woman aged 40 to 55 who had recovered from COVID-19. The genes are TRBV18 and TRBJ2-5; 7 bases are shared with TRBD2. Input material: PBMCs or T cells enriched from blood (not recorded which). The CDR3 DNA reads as TGTGCCAGCTCCCGTCGAGGACTAGACCAAGAGACCCAGTACTTC. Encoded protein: CASSRRGLDQETQYF.